The clone carrying this TCR beta chain came up many times. The antigen remains undetermined. Unique molecular identifiers were used to barcode this TCRbeta library. TCRdb processed the PCR reads anew with MiXCR; each CDR3 protein has one entry. The sample has approximately 300,000 distinct CDR3 sequences, over 9.5% seen once. The CDR3 is 16 residues long. V was pared by 2 bases and J by 7 bases, with 10 bases of the junction left unmatched. Germline V gene sequence: CDR1 MNHEY, CDR2 SVGEGT. The entry originates in a study of T-cell reconstitution after alpha-beta-depleted transplantation in children. Notes on the study in general: Once a year had passed after transplant, T-cell counts and diversity came mostly from newly produced T cells. Some patients' high day-60 TCRbeta diversity was attributed to recipient cells surviving conditioning.

The origin of this receptor is a boy under three years old with acute myeloid leukemia, due to receive a stem cell transplant. V and J are TRBV6-2 or TRBV6-3 and TRBJ2-1; 8 bases agree with TRBD2. Sequencing used PBMCs, obtained before TCRalphabeta/CD19-depleted stem cell transplant. CDR3 in amino acids: CASSYPLAGPRNEQFF. CDR3 DNA sequence: TGTGCCAGCAGTTACCCTCTAGCGGGCCCAAGGAATGAGCAGTTCTTC.